The 7 T cell receptor beta chains below all came from one sample that was sequenced in a study of CD8 T cells in ankylosing spondylitis. TCRdb reprocessed the 5' RACE reads with MiXCR, giving one entry per CDR3 protein. The sample yields a few hundred thousand distinct CDR3 sequences, 11% seen once. Sequencing input: blood, either unsorted or a sorted T cell fraction (not recorded which). These receptors originate from a female donor with ankylosing spondylitis or in good health (not recorded which).

The V and J genes are TRBV4-3 and TRBJ2-7; D is perhaps TRBD1 or TRBD2 (5 bases each). The germline gives CDR1 LGHNA, CDR2 YSLEER. There are 15 residues in the CDR3. V lost 0 bases to trimming and J lost 5 bases, with 14 bases between them. CDR3 coding DNA: TGCGCCAGCAGCCAAGATTGGGGGTCGTTCAACGAGCAGTACTTC. Its protein is CASSQDWGSFNEQYF.

This clonotype was detected only a few times. The gene calls are TRBV28 and TRBJ2-1; a possible D gene is TRBD2 (7 bases). Trimming removed 8 bases at V and 4 bases at J, with 18 bases between. Looked up from germline, CDR1 is MDHEN and CDR2 is SYDVKM. This CDR3 has 15 residues. The CDR3 here is CASGVGGGQYNEQFF. The CDR3 DNA follows: TGTGCCAGCGGCGTAGGGGGAGGGCAGTACAATGAGCAGTTCTTC.

As concerns this clonotype: A much more abundant neighbour one base away suggests this may be a read error. The chain couples TRBV20-1 to TRBJ2-5; 8 nucleotides match TRBD2. CDR3 length equals 17 residues. V lost 0 bases and J lost 1; bases outside the gene matches: 10. Per germline, CDR1 DFQATT and CDR2 SNEGSKA (reference sequence). The CDR3 bases are TGCAGTGCTAGAGATGCGGTAGCGGGACTGATCCAAGAGACCCAGTACTTC. This translates into CSARDAVAGLIQETQYF.

This clonotype was detected many times. This rearrangement joins TRBV29-1 to TRBJ1-4; 8 nucleotides line up with TRBD1. The CDR3 is 15 amino acids. Germline trimming cut 6 bases from V and 3 bases from J; bases unmatched to any gene: 9. Germline CDR1 SQVTM, CDR2 ANQGSEA. The CDR3: CSVFRQGRANEKLFF. The CDR3 DNA reads as TGCAGCGTCTTCAGACAGGGGCGGGCTAATGAAAAACTGTTTTTT.

This clonotype appeared many times. The V and J genes are TRBV6-1 and TRBJ2-7; D possibly corresponds to TRBD1 (5 bases). The CDR3 spans 15 residues. The germline CDR1 and CDR2 sequences are MNHNS and SASEGT. Trimming took off 3 bases at V and 4 bases at J, with 16 bases between the two ends. CDR3 nucleotide sequence: TGTGCCAGCAGTGATCCCAGGGCGCAGGAATACGAGCAGTACTTC. Amino acid sequence: CASSDPRAQEYEQYF.

This clonotype was seen repeatedly, ten times or more. The rearrangement joins TRBV5-6 to TRBJ2-2; 7 bases match TRBD2. Germline lookup yields CDR1 SGHDT and CDR2 YYEEEE. CDR3 size: 17 residues. V shed 2 bases and J 1 base; nucleotides not matched to a gene: 8. The CDR3 DNA reads as TGTGCCAGCAGCTTATGGTCTAGCGGATTGAACACCGGGGAGCTGTTTTTT. Translating gives CASSLWSSGLNTGELFF.

This clonotype was seen repeatedly, ten times or more. The J gene is TRBJ2-1, the V gene TRBV24-1, with 8 bases matching TRBD2. This CDR3 region has 17 residues. The germline V gene has CDR1 KGHDR and CDR2 SFDVKD. The V segment lost 4 bases and the J segment 0 bases; nucleotides outside the gene matches: 7. CDR3 sequence: CATSEDGRESSYNEQFF. The CDR3 DNA follows: TGTGCCACCAGTGAAGACGGGAGGGAGAGCTCCTACAATGAGCAGTTCTTC.